This TCR beta chain comes out of a study of cytomegalovirus exposure and HLA in healthy donors. Whole-study findings and limits: As a later analysis showed, a missense DCLRE1C variant was linked to trimming of TCR beta V- and J-genes.

J lost 3 bases, V lost 6 bases, and 8 bases had no gene match. CDR3 size: 15 residues. Looked up from germline, CDR1 is LNHNV and CDR2 is YYDKDF (reference sequence). Turning to this clone: Its antigen remains unidentified.

In the PCR, 60 Vbeta and 13 Jbeta primers were used. Here immunoSEQ multiplex PCR was the method, and the copy in TCRdb shows in-frame clones only, minus some. The profile shows under 55,000 clones, approximately 70% of them singletons. Input material: PBMCs. The rearrangement uses TRBV15 and TRBJ2-3; 8 nucleotides agree with TRBD2. This sequence was found in a man between 18 and 35 years old in good health and CMV-seronegative. CDR3 amino acids: CATSPRGGGTDTQYF. CDR3 DNA sequence: TGTGCCACCAGTCCTCGGGGGGGTGGGACAGATACGCAGTATTTT.